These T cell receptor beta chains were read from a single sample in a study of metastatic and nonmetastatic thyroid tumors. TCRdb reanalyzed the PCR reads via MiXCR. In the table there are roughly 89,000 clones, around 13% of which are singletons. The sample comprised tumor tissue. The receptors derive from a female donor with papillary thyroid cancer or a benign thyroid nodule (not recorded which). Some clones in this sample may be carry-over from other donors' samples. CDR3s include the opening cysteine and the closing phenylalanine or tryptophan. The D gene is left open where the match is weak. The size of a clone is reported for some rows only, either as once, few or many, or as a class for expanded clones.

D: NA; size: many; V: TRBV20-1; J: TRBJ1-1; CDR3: CSAPDRNTEAFF; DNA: TGCAGTGCCCCGGACAGGAACACTGAAGCTTTCTTT
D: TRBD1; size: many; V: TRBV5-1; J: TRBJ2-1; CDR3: CASSPAGTEHSEQFF; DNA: TGCGCCAGCAGCCCGGCCGGGACAGAGCATTCAGAGCAGTTCTTC
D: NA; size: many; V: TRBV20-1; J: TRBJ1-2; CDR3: CSAELRGGYGYTF; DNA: TGCAGTGCCGAGTTACGTGGCGGCTATGGCTACACCTTC
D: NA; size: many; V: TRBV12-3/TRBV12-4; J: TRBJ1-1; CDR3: CASSLSGVTEAFF; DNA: TGTGCCAGCAGTTTGTCAGGGGTCACTGAAGCTTTCTTT
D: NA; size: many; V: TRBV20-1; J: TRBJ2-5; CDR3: CSALGVGGETQYF; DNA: TGCAGTGCTCTCGGCGTAGGAGGGGAGACCCAGTACTTC
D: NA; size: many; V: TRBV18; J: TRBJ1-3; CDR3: CASSPIDGAAGNTIYF; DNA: TGTGCCAGCTCACCAATTGACGGGGCGGCTGGAAACACCATATATTTT
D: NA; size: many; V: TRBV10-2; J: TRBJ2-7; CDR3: CASRLGTGNLEQYF; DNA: TGCGCCAGCAGGTTGGGCACTGGGAACCTCGAGCAGTACTTC
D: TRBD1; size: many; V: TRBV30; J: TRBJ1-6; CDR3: CAWSLQGDSPLHF; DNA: TGTGCCTGGAGTTTACAGGGGGATTCACCCCTCCACTTT
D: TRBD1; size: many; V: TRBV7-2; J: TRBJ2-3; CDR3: CASRKGQVTDTQYF; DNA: TGTGCCAGCAGGAAAGGACAGGTCACAGATACGCAGTATTTT
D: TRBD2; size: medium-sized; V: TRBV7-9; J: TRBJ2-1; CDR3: CASSPGLANYNEQFF; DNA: TGTGCCAGCAGCCCGGGACTAGCGAATTACAATGAGCAGTTCTTC
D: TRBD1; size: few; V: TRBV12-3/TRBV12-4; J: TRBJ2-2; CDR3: CANSPTGVDGELFF; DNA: TGTGCCAACAGCCCGACAGGGGTAGACGGGGAGCTGTTTTTT
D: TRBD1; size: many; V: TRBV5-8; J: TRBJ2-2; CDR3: CASSLLIGQGTGELFF; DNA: TGTGCCAGCAGCCTCCTAATAGGACAGGGCACCGGGGAGCTGTTTTTT
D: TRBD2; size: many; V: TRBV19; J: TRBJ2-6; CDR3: CASSRSLAGGPAGANVLTF; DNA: TGTGCCAGTAGCAGGAGCCTAGCGGGAGGGCCGGCTGGGGCCAACGTCCTGACTTTC
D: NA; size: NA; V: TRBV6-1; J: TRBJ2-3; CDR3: CASKSPAVVVDTQYF; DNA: TGTGCCAGCAAGTCCCCGGCCGTGGTGGTAGATACGCAGTATTTT
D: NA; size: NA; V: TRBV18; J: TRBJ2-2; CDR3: CASSPTGNTGELFF; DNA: TGTGCCAGCTCACCGACAGGGAACACCGGGGAGCTGTTTTTT
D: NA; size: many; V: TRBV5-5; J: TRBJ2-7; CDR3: CASSLASASYEQYF; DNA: TGTGCCAGCAGCTTGGCCTCGGCATCATACGAGCAGTACTTC
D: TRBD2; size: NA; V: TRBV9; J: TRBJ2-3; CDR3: CASSDGLAGSASTDTQYF; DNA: TGTGCCAGCAGCGACGGACTAGCGGGCTCCGCTAGCACAGATACTCAGTATTTT
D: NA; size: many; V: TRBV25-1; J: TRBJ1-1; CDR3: CASSETGEAFF; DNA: TGTGCCAGCAGTGAAACGGGTGAAGCTTTCTTT
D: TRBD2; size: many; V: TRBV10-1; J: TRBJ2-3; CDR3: CASSDQREGRWTQYF; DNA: TGCGCCAGCAGTGATCAGCGGGAGGGCCGATGGACGCAGTATTTT
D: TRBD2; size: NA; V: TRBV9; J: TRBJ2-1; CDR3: CASSSWTSRALNEQFF; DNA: TGTGCCAGCAGCTCATGGACTAGTCGCGCGCTCAATGAGCAGTTCTTC
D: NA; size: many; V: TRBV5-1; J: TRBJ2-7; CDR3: CASSQGSPRGPVYEQYF; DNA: TGCGCCAGCAGCCAGGGATCACCTAGGGGCCCCGTGTACGAGCAGTACTTC
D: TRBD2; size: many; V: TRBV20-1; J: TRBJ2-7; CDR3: CSAPPPRGGYEQYF; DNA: TGCAGTGCCCCTCCGCCCCGGGGGGGGTACGAGCAGTACTTC
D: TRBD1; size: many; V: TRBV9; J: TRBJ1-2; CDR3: CASSVGQGAYGYTF; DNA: TGTGCCAGCAGCGTAGGACAGGGGGCTTATGGCTACACCTTC
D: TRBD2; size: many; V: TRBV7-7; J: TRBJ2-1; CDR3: CASSLAGGPPNEQFF; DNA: TGTGCTAGCAGCTTAGCGGGAGGGCCTCCCAATGAGCAGTTCTTC
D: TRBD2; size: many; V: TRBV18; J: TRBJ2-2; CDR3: CASSRLAGRYTGELFF; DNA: TGTGCCAGCTCACGACTAGCGGGAAGGTACACCGGGGAGCTGTTTTTT
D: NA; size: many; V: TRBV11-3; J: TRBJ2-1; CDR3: CASSLLASSSYNEQFF; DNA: TGTGCCAGCAGCTTACTAGCTTCCAGCTCCTACAATGAGCAGTTCTTC